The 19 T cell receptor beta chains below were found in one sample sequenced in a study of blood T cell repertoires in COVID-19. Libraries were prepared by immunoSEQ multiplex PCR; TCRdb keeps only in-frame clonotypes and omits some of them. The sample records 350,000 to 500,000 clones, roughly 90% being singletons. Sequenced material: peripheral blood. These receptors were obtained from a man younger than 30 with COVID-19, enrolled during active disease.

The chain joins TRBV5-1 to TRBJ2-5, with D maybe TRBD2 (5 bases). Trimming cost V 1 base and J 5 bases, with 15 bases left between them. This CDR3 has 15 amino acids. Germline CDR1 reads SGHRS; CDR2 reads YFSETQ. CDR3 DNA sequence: TGCGCCAGCAGCTTGTTGCCGGGTAGGGAGGAGACCCAGTACTTC. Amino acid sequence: CASSLLPGREETQYF.

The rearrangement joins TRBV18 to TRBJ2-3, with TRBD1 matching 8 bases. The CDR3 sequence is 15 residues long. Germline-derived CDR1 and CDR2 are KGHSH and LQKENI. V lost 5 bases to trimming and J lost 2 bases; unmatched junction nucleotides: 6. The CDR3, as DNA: TGTGCCAGCTCATCACAGGGGGTGGACACAGATACGCAGTATTTT. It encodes CASSSQGVDTDTQYF. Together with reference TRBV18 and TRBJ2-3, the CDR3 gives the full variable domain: NAGVMQNPRHLVRRRGQEARLRCSPMKGHSHVYWYRQLPEEGLKFMVYLQKENIIDESGMPKERFSAEFPKEGPSILRIQQVVRGDSAAYFCASSSQGVDTDTQYFGPGTRLTVL.

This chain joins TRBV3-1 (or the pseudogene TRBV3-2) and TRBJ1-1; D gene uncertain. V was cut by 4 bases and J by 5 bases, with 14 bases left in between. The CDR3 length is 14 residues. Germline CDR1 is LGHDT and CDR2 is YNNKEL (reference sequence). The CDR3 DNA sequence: TGTGCCAGCAGCCTACTGACCCGAGGGACTGAAGCTTTCTTT. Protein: CASSLLTRGTEAFF.

The CDR3 loop reads CASSPGLAYNEQFF. In DNA form, the CDR3 reads TGTGCCAGCAGCCCGGGACTAGCTTACAATGAGCAGTTCTTC. The V and J genes are TRBV5-8 and TRBJ2-1; 9 bases match TRBD2. This CDR3 has 14 amino acids. Trimming cost V 4 bases and J 4 bases; bases outside gene matches: 3. Per the germline V gene, CDR1 is SGHTS and CDR2 is YDEGEE.

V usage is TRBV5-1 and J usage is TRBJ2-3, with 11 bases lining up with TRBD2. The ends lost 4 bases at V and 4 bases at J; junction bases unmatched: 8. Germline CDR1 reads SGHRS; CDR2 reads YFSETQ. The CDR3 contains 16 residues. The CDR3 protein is CASSPRTSGSADTQYF. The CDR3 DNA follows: TGCGCCAGCAGCCCCCGAACTAGCGGGAGCGCAGATACGCAGTATTTT. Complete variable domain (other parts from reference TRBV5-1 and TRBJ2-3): KAGVTQTPRYLIKTRGQQVTLSCSPISGHRSVSWYQQTPGQGLQFLFEYFSETQRNKGNFPGRFSGRQFSNSRSEMNVSTLELGDSALYLCASSPRTSGSADTQYFGPGTRLTVL.

The CDR3 sequence is CASSPGLAANTGELFF. CDR3 DNA sequence: TGCGCCAGCAGCCCGGGACTAGCGGCGAACACCGGGGAGCTGTTTTTT. The rearrangement joins TRBV4-1 to TRBJ2-2; 11 bases are a match to TRBD2. With V trimmed by 4 bases and J by 0 bases, 1 base remained unmatched. This CDR3 region has 16 residues. In germline, CDR1 is MGHRA, CDR2 YSYEKL.

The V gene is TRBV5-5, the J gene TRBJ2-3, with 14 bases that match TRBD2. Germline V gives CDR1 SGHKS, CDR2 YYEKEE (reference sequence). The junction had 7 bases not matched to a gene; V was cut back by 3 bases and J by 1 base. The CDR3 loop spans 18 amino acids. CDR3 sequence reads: CASSSRQTSGGGTDTQYF. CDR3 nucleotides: TGTGCCAGCAGCTCAAGGCAGACTAGCGGGGGGGGCACAGATACGCAGTATTTT.

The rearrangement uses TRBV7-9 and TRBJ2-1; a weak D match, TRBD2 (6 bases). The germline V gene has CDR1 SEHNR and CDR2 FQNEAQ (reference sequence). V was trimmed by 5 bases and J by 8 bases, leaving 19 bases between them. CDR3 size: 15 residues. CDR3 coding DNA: TGTGCCAGCAGCACCCGGCGCGGGAATAAGGATGAGCAGTTCTTC. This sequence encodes CASSTRRGNKDEQFF.

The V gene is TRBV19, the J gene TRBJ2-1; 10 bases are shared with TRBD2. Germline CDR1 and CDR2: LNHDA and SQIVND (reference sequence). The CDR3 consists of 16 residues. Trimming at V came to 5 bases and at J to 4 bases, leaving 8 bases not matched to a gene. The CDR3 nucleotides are TGTGCCAGTAGTCCTAGAGTAGCGGGAGGTTACAATGAGCAGTTCTTC. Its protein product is CASSPRVAGGYNEQFF.

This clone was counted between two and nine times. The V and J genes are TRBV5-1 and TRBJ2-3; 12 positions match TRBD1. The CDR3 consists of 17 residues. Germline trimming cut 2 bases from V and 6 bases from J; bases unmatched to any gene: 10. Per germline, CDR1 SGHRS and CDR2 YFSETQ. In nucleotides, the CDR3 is TGCGCCAGCAGCTTATCCACCGGGACAGGGGGCGCGGATACGCAGTATTTT. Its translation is CASSLSTGTGGADTQYF.

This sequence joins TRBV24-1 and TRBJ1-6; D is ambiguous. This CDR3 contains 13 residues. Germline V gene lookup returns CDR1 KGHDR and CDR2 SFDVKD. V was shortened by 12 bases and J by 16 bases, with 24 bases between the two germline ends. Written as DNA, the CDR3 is TGTGCCTCCCCCCGGCAGGCCCCCTGGACTCTCCACTTT. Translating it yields CASPRQAPWTLHF.

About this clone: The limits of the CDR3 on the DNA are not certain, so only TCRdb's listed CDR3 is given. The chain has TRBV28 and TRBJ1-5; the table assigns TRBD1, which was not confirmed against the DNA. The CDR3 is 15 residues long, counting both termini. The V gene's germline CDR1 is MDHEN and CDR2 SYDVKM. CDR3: CASSSSTGSNQPQHF.

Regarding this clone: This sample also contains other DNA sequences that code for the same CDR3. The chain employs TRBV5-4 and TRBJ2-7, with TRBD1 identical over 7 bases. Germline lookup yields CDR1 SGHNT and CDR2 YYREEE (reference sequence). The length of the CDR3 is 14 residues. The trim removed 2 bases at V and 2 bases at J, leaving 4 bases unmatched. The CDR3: CASSFGTAPYEQYF. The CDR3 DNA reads TGTGCCAGCAGCTTCGGGACAGCGCCCTACGAGCAGTACTTC.

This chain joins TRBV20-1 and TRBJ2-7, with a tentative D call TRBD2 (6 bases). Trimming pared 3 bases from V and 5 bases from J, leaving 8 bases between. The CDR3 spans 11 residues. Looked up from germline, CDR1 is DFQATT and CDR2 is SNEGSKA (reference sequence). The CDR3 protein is CSASGRDEQYF. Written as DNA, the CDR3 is TGCAGTGCTAGCGGGAGAGACGAGCAGTACTTC.

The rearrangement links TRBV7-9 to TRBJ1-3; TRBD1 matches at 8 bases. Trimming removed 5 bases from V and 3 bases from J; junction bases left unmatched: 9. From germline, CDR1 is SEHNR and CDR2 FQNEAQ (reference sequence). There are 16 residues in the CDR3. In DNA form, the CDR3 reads TGTGCCAGCAGCCCCTCCCAGGGGGCAGATGGAAACACCATATATTTT. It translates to CASSPSQGADGNTIYF.

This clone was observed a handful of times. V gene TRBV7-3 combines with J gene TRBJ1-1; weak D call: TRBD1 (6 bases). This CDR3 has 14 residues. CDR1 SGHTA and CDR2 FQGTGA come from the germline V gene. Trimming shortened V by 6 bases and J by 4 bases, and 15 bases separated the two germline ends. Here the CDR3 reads CASRQGGEGTEAFF. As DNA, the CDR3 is TGTGCCAGCAGACAGGGAGGGGAGGGCACTGAAGCTTTCTTT. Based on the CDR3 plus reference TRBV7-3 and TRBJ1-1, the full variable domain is GAGVSQTPSNKVTEKGKYVELRCDPISGHTALYWYRQSLGQGPEFLIYFQGTGAADDSGLPNDRFFAVRPEGSVSTLKIQRTERGDSAVYLCASRQGGEGTEAFFGQGTRLTVV.

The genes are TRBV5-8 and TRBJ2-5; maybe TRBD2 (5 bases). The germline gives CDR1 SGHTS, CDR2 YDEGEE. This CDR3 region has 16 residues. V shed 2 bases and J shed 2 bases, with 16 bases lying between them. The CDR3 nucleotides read TGTGCCAGCAGCTTAATGAGGGCTTCGGGTCAAGAGACCCAGTACTTC. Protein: CASSLMRASGQETQYF.

CDR3 DNA sequence: TGTGCCACCAGCACCGACAGGAGTCGAGGAAACACCATATATTTT. This translates into CATSTDRSRGNTIYF. J is TRBJ1-3 and V is TRBV15, with D tentatively TRBD1 (6 bases). V was pared by 4 bases and J by 4 bases, with 14 bases between. Germline V gene lookup returns CDR1 LNHNV and CDR2 YYDKDF (reference sequence). The CDR3 is made up of 15 amino acids.

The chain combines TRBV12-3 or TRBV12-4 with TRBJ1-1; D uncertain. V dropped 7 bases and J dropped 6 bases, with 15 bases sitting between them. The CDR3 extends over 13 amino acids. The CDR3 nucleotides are TGTGCCAGCACCCCGCGGGAGTTCGCTGAAGCTTTCTTT. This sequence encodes CASTPREFAEAFF.